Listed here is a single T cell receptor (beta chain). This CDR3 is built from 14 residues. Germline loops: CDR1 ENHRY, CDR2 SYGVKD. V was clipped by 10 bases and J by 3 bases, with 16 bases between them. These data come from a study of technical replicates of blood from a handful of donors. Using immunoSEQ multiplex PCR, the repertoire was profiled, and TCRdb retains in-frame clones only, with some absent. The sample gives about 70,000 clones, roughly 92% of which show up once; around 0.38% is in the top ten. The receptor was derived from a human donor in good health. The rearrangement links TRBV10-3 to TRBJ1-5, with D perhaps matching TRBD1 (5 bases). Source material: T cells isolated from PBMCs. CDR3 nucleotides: TGTGCCACTTCTTATGACAGCACCAATCAGCCCCAGCATTTT. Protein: CATSYDSTNQPQHF.